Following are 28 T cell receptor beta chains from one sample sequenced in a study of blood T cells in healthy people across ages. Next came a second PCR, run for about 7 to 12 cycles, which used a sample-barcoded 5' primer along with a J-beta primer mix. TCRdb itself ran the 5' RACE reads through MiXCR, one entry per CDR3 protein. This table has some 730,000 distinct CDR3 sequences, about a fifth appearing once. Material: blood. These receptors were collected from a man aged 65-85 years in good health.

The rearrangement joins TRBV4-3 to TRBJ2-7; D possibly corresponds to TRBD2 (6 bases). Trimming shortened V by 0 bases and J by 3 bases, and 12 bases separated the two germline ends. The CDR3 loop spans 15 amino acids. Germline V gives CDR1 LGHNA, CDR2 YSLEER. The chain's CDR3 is CASSQDWGVGYEQYF. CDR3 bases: TGCGCCAGCAGCCAAGATTGGGGGGTCGGCTACGAGCAGTACTTC.

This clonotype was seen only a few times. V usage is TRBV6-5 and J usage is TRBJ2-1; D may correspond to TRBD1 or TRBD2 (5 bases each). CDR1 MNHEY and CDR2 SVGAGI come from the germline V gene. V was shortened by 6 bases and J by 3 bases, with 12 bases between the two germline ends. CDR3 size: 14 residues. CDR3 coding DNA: TGTGCCAGCAGCGGAAGAGGGGTCTACAATGAGCAGTTCTTC. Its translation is CASSGRGVYNEQFF.

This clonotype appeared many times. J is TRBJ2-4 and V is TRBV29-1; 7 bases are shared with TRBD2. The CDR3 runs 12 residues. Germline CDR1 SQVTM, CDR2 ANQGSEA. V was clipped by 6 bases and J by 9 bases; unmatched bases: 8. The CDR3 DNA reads TGCAGCGTCAGGGAGGGGTTCGGCATTCAGTACTTC. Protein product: CSVREGFGIQYF. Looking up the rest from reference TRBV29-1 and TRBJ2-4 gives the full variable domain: SAVISQKPSRDICQRGTSLTIQCQVDSQVTMMFWYRQQPGQSLTLIATANQGSEATYESGFVIDKFPISRPNLTFSTLTVSNMSPEDSSIYLCSVREGFGIQYFGAGTRLSVL.

The CDR3 coding sequence is TGTGCCAGCAATAAACAGGGAAATGAAAAACTGTTTTTT. Amino acids: CASNKQGNEKLFF. The chain combines TRBV6-5 with TRBJ1-4, with a possible D match to TRBD1 (6 bases). Trimming shortened V by 7 bases and J by 5 bases, and 11 bases separated the two germline ends. This CDR3 has 13 residues. CDR1 and CDR2 (germline): MNHEY, SVGAGI.

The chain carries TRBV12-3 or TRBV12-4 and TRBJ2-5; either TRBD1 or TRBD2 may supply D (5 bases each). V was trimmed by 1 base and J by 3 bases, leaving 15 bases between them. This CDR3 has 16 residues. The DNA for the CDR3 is TGTGCCAGCAGTTTAGGGGGACGGAGTTCTAAAGAGACCCAGTACTTC. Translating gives CASSLGGRSSKETQYF.

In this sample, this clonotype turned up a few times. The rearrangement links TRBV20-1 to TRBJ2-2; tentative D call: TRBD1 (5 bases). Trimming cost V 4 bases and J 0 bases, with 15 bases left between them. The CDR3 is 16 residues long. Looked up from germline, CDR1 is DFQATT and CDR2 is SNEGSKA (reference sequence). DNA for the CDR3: TGCAGTGCTAAGAGACAGTTACTCGCGAACACCGGGGAGCTGTTTTTT. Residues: CSAKRQLLANTGELFF.

The CDR3 sequence is CASSGNRGRSEKLFF. For the CDR3, the DNA is TGTGCCAGCAGTGGAAACAGGGGGCGTAGTGAAAAACTGTTTTTT. The chain combines TRBV2 with TRBJ1-4; 9 bases fit TRBD1. This CDR3 has 15 amino acids. Germline V gives CDR1 SNHLY, CDR2 FYNNEI. V shed 4 bases and J 7 bases; nucleotides not matched to a gene: 7.

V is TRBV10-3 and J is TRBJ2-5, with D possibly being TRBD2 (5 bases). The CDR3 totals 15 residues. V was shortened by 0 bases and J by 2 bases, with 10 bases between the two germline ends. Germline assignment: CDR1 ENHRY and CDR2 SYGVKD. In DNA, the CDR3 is TGTGCCATCAGTGAGTCAAATCGGGGTCAAGAGACCCAGTACTTC. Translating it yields CAISESNRGQETQYF.

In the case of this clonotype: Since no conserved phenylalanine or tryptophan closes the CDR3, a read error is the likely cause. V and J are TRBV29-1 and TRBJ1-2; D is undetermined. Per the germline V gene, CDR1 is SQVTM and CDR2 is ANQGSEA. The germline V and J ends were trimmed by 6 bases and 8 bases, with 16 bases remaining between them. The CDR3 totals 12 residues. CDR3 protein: CSVMGTVGGYTI. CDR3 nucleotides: TGCAGCGTGATGGGAACTGTTGGGGGCTACACCATC.

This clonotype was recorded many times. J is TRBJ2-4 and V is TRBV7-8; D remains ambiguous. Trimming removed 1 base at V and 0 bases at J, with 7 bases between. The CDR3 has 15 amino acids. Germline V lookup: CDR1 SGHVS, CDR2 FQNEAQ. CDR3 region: CASSLGWLAKNIQYF. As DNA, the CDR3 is TGTGCCAGCAGCTTAGGGTGGCTAGCCAAAAACATTCAGTACTTC.

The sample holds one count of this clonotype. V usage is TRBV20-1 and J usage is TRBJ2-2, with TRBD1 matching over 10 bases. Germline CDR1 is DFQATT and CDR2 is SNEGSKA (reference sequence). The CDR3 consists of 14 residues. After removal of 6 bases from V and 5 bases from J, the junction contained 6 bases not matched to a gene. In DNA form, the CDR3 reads TGCAGTGCCTCGGACAGGGGGTGGACCGGGGAGCTGTTTTTT. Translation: CSASDRGWTGELFF.

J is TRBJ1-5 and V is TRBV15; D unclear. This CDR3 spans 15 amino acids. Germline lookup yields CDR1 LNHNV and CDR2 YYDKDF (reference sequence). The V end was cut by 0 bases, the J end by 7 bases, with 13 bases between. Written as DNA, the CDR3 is TGTGCCACCAGCAGAGATCTGAGGCTTCGACAGCCCCAGCATTTT. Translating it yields CATSRDLRLRQPQHF.

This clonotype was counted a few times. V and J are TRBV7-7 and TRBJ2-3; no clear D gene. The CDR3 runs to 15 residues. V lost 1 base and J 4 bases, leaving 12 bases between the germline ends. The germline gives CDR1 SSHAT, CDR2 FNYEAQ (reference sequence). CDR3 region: CASSLEAGRPDTQYF. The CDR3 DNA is TGTGCCAGCAGCTTAGAGGCCGGGCGCCCAGATACGCAGTATTTT.

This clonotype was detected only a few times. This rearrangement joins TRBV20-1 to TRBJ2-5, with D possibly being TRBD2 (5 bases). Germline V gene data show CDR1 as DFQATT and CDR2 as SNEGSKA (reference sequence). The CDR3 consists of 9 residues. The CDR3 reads CRPGKTQYF. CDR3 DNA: TGCAGGCCCGGGAAGACCCAGTACTTC.

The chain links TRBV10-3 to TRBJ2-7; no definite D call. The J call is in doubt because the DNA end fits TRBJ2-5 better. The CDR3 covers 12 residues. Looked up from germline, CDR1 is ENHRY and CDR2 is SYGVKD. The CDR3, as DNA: TGTGCCATCAGTGAGTCGTTAGAGACCCAGTACTTC. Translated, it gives CAISESLETQYF.

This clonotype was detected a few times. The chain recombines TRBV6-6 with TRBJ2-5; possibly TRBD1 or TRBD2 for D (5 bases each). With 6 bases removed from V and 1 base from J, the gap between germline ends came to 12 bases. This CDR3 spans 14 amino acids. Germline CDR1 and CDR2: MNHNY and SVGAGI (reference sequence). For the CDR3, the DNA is TGTGCCAGCAGACTTGGGACGGCCCAAGAGACCCAGTACTTC. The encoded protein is CASRLGTAQETQYF.

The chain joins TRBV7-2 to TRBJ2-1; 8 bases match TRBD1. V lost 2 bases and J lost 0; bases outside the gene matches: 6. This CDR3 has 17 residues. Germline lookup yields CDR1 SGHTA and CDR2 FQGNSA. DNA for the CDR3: TGTGCCAGCAGCTTACAGGGGGCGGTTATCTCCTACAATGAGCAGTTCTTC. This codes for CASSLQGAVISYNEQFF.

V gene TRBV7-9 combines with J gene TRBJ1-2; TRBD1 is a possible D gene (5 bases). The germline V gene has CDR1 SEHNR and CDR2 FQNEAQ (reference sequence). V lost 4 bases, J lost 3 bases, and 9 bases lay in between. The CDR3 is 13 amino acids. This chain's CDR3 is CASSSQGYYGYTF. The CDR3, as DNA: TGTGCCAGCAGCTCCCAGGGCTACTATGGCTACACCTTC.

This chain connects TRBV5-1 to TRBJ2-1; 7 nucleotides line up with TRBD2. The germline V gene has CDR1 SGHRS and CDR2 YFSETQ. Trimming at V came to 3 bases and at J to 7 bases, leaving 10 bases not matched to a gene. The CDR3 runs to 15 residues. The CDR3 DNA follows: TGCGCCAGCAGCTCCGTTGCGCTGGGGGGGAATGAGCAGTTCTTC. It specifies CASSSVALGGNEQFF.

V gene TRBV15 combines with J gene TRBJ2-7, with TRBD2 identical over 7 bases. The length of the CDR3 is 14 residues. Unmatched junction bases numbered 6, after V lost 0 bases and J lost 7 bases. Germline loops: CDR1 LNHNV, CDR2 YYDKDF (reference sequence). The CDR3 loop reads CATSRDGRAREQYF. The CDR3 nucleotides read TGTGCCACCAGCAGAGATGGGAGGGCAAGGGAGCAGTACTTC.

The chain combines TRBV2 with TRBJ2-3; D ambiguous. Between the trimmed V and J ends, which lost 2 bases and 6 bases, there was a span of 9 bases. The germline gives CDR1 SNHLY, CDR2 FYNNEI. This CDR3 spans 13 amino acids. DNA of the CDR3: TGTGCCAGCAGTGAACGGTCTAGTGATACGCAGTATTTT. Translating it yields CASSERSSDTQYF.

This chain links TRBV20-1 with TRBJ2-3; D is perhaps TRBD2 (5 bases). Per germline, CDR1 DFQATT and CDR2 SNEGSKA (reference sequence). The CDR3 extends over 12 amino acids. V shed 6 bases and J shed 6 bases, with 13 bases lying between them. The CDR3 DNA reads TGCAGTGCCCGCGGGCTCACTGATACGCAGTATTTT. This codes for CSARGLTDTQYF.

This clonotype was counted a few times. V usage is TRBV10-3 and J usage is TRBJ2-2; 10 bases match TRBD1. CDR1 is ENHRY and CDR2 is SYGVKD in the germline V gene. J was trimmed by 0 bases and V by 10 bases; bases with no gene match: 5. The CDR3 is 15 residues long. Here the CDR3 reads CATMDRGTNTGELFF. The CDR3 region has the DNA TGTGCCACCATGGACAGGGGGACGAACACCGGGGAGCTGTTTTTT.

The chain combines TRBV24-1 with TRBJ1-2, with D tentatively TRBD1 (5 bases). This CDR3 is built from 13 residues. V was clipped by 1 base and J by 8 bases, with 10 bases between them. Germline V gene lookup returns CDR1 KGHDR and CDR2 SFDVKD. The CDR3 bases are TGTGCCACCAGTGATTTTGGGACGGCCGGCTACACCTTC. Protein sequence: CATSDFGTAGYTF.

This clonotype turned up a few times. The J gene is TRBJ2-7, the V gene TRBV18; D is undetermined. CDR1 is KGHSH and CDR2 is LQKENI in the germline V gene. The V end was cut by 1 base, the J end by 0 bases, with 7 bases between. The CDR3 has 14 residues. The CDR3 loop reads CASSPLVGSYEQYF. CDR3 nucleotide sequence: TGTGCCAGCTCACCACTTGTGGGCTCCTACGAGCAGTACTTC. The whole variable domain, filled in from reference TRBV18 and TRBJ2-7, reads NAGVMQNPRHLVRRRGQEARLRCSPMKGHSHVYWYRQLPEEGLKFMVYLQKENIIDESGMPKERFSAEFPKEGPSILRIQQVVRGDSAAYFCASSPLVGSYEQYFGPGTRLTVT.

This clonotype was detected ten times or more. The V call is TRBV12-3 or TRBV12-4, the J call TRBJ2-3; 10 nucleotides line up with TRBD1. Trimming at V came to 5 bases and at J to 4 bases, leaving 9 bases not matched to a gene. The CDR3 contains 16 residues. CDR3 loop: CASSPDGTGESDTQYF. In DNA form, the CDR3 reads TGTGCCAGCAGTCCAGACGGGACAGGGGAGTCAGATACGCAGTATTTT.

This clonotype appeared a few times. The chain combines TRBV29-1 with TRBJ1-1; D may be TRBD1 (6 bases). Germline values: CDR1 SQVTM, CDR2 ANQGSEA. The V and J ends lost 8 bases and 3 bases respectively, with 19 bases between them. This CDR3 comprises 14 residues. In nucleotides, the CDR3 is TGCAGCTCCTTGGCGGGGGCAGGGGACACTGAAGCTTTCTTT. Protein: CSSLAGAGDTEAFF.

The CDR3 spells CATSRDRGPSGAYNEQFF. CDR3 sequence (DNA): TGTGCCACCAGCAGAGACAGGGGGCCTAGCGGAGCCTACAATGAGCAGTTCTTC. The chain combines TRBV15 with TRBJ2-1; D perhaps matches TRBD1 (8 bases). The CDR3 totals 18 residues. V lost 0 bases to trimming and J lost 2 bases, with 17 bases between them. In germline, CDR1 is LNHNV, CDR2 YYDKDF (reference sequence).